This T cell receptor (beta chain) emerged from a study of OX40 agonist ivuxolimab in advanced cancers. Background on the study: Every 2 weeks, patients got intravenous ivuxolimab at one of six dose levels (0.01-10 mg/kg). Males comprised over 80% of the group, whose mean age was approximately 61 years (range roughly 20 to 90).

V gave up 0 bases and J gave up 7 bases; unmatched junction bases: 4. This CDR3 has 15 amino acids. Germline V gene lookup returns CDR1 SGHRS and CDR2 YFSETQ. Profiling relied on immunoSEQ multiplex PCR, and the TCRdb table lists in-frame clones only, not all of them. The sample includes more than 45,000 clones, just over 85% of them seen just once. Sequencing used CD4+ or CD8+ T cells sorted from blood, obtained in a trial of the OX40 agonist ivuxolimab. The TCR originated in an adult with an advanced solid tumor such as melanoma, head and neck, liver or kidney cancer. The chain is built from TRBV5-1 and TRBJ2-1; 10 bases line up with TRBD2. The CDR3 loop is CASSLATSGTNEQFF. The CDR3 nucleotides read TGCGCCAGCAGCTTGGCCACTAGCGGGACTAATGAGCAGTTCTTC.